Listed below are T cell receptor beta chains from one sample, sequenced in a study of T cell repertoires in aging, cancer and after chemotherapy. MiXCR was run by TCRdb on the multiplex PCR reads, yielding one entry per CDR3 protein. Here the sample spans 4,000 to 5,000 distinct CDR3 sequences, about 26% being singletons. Sequenced input: blood. The receptor source for this set is a human donor with a blood cancer. Each CDR3 is given with its conserved first and last residue.

j_call v_call cdr3_aa
TRBJ2-3 TRBV6-6 CASSYSGLLKGF
TRBJ2-2 TRBV7-9 CASSFGGLANPLTGELFF
TRBJ2-7 TRBV20-1 CSARDLRGTSGSESREQYF
TRBJ1-1 TRBV6-6 CASILGLLNTEAFF
TRBJ2-5 TRBV29-1 CSASLGLLLETQYF
TRBJ2-5 TRBV5-6 CASSTDRGPRQTQYF
TRBJ2-1 TRBV20-1 CSAGALESSYNEQFF
TRBJ1-5 TRBV19 CASSSSRGGGGNQPQHF
TRBJ2-3 TRBV20-1 CSARAGLADTQYF
TRBJ2-7 TRBV27 CASSLEGPHEQYF
TRBJ2-7 TRBV18 CASSPGRQYEQYF
TRBJ1-4 TRBV6-5 CASSYQGVGKLFF
TRBJ1-1 TRBV29-1 CSVRQSNTEAFF
TRBJ2-3 TRBV11-3 CARSSAVGFTDTQYF
TRBJ1-5 TRBV7-6 CASSADSDNQPQHF
TRBJ1-3 TRBV30 CAWSAPPGNTIYF
TRBJ1-1 TRBV6-6 CASNLQGNTEAFF
TRBJ1-4 TRBV6-4 CASRAPHHVETGIEKLFF
TRBJ2-7 TRBV6-5 CASSTPGSGSLYEQYF
TRBJ2-5 TRBV15 CALRSGMQETQYF
TRBJ2-5 TRBV11-3 CASSPGLQETQYF
TRBJ2-3 TRBV11-3 CASSLAGQGPDTQYF
TRBJ1-2 TRBV6-1 CASTRDYSTDWYGYTF
TRBJ1-6 TRBV19 CASRTFSHNSPLHF
TRBJ2-1 TRBV6-5 CASSTTGRGLFF
TRBJ1-2 TRBV30 CAWSVLQGFGYTF
TRBJ2-1 TRBV19 CATQRYNEQFF
TRBJ2-7 TRBV11-3 CASSSRQGMNWEQYF
TRBJ1-2 TRBV4-1 CASSPMVGQSYGYTF
TRBJ1-2 TRBV6-5 CASSLKTGTIYGYTF
TRBJ1-1 TRBV12-3/TRBV12-4 CASSPWTGLTEAFF
TRBJ1-5 TRBV6-5 CASKLGSGQPQHF
TRBJ2-5 TRBV6-5 CASENSGGTQYF
TRBJ2-1 TRBV5-5 CASSLEGLAGGYNEQFF
TRBJ2-2 TRBV5-1 CASSFQGPENTGELFF
TRBJ2-7 TRBV20-1 CSARGGMGLAGNYEQYF
TRBJ2-7 TRBV7-9 CASSLAVTDGEQYF
TRBJ2-7 TRBV13 CASSRTLASYEQYF
TRBJ2-6 TRBV12-3/TRBV12-4 CASSFLATSEGANVLTF
TRBJ2-6 TRBV6-4 CASSALAGGAGANVLTF
TRBJ2-2 TRBV5-6 CASSLASENTGELFF
TRBJ2-4 TRBV6-5 CASSYGTGENIQYF
TRBJ2-1 TRBV19 CASTDFVNNGNEQFF